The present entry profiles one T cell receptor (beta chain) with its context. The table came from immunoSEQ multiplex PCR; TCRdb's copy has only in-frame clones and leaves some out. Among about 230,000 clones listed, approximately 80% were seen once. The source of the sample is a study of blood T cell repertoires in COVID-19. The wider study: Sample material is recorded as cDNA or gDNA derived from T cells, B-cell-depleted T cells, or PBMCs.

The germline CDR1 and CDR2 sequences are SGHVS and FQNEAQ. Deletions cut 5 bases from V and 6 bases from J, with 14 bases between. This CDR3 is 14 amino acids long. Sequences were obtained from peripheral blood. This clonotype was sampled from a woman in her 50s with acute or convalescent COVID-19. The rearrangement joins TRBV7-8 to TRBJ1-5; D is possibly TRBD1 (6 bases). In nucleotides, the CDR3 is TGTGCCAGCAGCATCGCAGGGGAAGGTCAGCCCCAGCATTTT. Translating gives CASSIAGEGQPQHF.